The clone carrying this TCR beta chain was seen a single time. What it binds is unknown. The data derive from a study of blood T cells in healthy people across ages. Study information: Template switching recovered approximately one barcoded beta molecule for every two T cells.

Study findings and constraints: Roughly linear age-related decline in beta diversity appeared, significant by age 40.

With a J-beta primer mix and a sample-barcoded 5' primer, a second PCR ran 7 to 11 cycles. Researchers report that a template-switch adaptor with 12 random nucleotides tagged each cDNA molecule. TCRdb used MiXCR to reprocess the 5' RACE reads, holding one entry per CDR3 protein. The table records 1.2 million to 1.5 million distinct CDR3 sequences, about 43% of them present only once. The receptor's source is a woman under 30 in good health. Sequenced input: blood.

The CDR3 nucleotides are TGCAGTGCTAGAGAAGGGACAGGGGGCGCGAATTCACCCCTCCACTTT. This sequence encodes CSAREGTGGANSPLHF. The gene calls are TRBV20-1 and TRBJ1-6, with 12 positions matching TRBD1. Trimming took 0 bases from V and 7 from J; bases not matched to a gene: 4. The CDR3 extends over 16 amino acids. CDR1 is DFQATT, CDR2 SNEGSKA, per germline (reference sequence).